The TCR beta chain described here comes from a study of Tregs in tolerant kidney transplant recipients. Whole-study results and caveats: Antigen-driven expansion was suggested because donor-specific Tregs expanded more than all Tregs in tolerant patients. Validation in larger populations is needed because few patients were studied.

The CDR3 extends over 16 amino acids. Germline V gene data show CDR1 as KGHSH and CDR2 as LQKENI. V lost 6 bases to trimming and J lost 2 bases; unmatched junction nucleotides: 10. Some clones are missing from TCRdb's copy, which holds only in-frame ones; the method was immunoSEQ multiplex PCR. The table has about 72,000 clones, roughly 92% seen once. Notes on this clone: The antigen is undetermined.

The input for sequencing was CD8+ T cells from blood, taken before the transplant. The J gene is TRBJ2-3, the V gene TRBV18, with 8 bases fitting TRBD2. The TCR originated in a human donor who received a combined kidney and bone marrow transplant. Here the CDR3 DNA reads TGTGCCAGCTCCCAACTAAGCGGGAGTACCACAGATACGCAGTATTTT. This encodes CASSQLSGSTTDTQYF.